The present T cell receptor beta chain was sequenced within a study of tumor-infiltrating lymphocytes in primary liver carcinoma. About the study: Patients were both men and women, whose ages ran from 30 to 69 years. The number of productive TCRbeta reads per sample ranged from roughly 3.5 to 8 million and was similar across tissue types.

Synthesis of TCR beta cDNA was carried out from 450 to 650 ng total RNA with a constant-region primer. Three nested multiplex PCR rounds of slightly modified ARM-PCR generated TCR beta libraries. Each of the first two PCR rounds ran approximately 10 cycles with TRBV1-TRBV30 forward and C-beta reverse primers. TCRdb redid the calling of the multiplex PCR reads with MiXCR, one entry per CDR3 protein. The sample comprises 110,000 or so distinct CDR3 sequences, around 83% of which are singletons, and 15% to 25% rests with the top ten. CDR1 is SQVTM and CDR2 is ANQGSEA in the germline V gene. The CDR3 totals 14 residues. Concerning this clonotype itself: At one of its ends the junction is not consistent with the germline gene, which may arise from a read error.

Both RNA and DNA were isolated together from roughly 20-30 mg of bulk tissue that had not been sorted. Uniformly, tumor samples exhibited a viable tumor cell fraction exceeding 80%. This sequence originates from a man aged 40-49 years with primary liver carcinoma and hepatitis B virus infection. The sample taken for sequencing was liver tumor tissue from sampling region 3. Subset described: tumor region T3, left-lateral pole. This chain joins TRBV29-1 and TRBJ1-3; TRBD1 might be the D (6 bases). The CDR3 region is CSVLDRSSGNTTYF. In DNA, the CDR3 is TGCAGCGTCCTAGACAGGAGCTCTGGAAACACCACATATTTT. Using reference TRBV29-1 and TRBJ1-3 for the parts outside the CDR3, the full variable domain is SAVISQKPSRDICQRGTSLTIQCQVDSQVTMMFWYRQQPGQSLTLIATANQGSEATYESGFVIDKFPISRPNLTFSTLTVSNMSPEDSSIYLCSVLDRSSGNTTYFGEGSWLTVV.